This T cell receptor beta chain was sequenced for a study of T cells in localized non-small cell lung cancer. The CDR3 has 15 residues. Between the trimmed V and J ends, which lost 5 bases and 3 bases, there was a span of 15 bases. Germline V gene lookup returns CDR1 LNHDA and CDR2 SQIVND (reference sequence). Produced via immunoSEQ multiplex PCR; TCRdb's table is partial and in-frame only. The repertoire holds under 5,500 clones, with roughly 29% as singletons. The gene calls are TRBV19 and TRBJ2-3, with a possible D match to TRBD2 (6 bases). This receptor was taken from a male donor at least 60 years old with stage I lung adenocarcinoma. Sequenced material: lung tumor tissue, taken before any cancer treatment. CDR3 bases: TGTGCCAGTAGTGAAGGGAGGATAGCAACAGATACGCAGTATTTT. Its translation: CASSEGRIATDTQYF.